These 23 T cell receptor beta chains originate from one sample sequenced in a study of T-cell reconstitution after alpha-beta-depleted transplantation in children (dated by TCRdb to 2015 to 2016). Library preparation employed PCR. The data were produced on an Illumina HiSeq 2500. To normalize quantification of the TCRbeta repertoire, the TCR libraries were built with molecular barcoding that relied on unique molecular identifiers. The public reads were reprocessed in TCRdb via fastp at Q25 and MiXCR, keeping in-frame beta chains. Each entry is one CDR3 protein sequence, shown with its most common DNA and genes. For this sample there are about 240,000 distinct CDR3 sequences; 12% appear just once. Approximately 2.4% of the sample lies in the top ten. Specimen: PBMCs from the stem cell graft donor, collected from the stem cell graft. Receptors were obtained from a human donor who donated a stem cell graft to a child with acute lymphoblastic leukemia.

Ten or more counts support this clonotype. The rearrangement joins TRBV29-1 to TRBJ2-3; 10 bases line up with TRBD1. V lost 5 bases and J lost 9; bases outside the gene matches: 14. This CDR3 has 15 residues. Germline CDR1 reads SQVTM; CDR2 reads ANQGSEA. CDR3 amino acids: CSVTHRDRGSRTQYF. The CDR3 coding sequence is TGCAGCGTTACTCACCGGGACAGGGGATCGAGAACGCAGTATTTT.

This clonotype was picked up many times. The chain has TRBV12-3 or TRBV12-4 and TRBJ2-3; 8 bases align to TRBD2. V lost 3 bases to trimming and J lost 6 bases; unmatched junction nucleotides: 8. This CDR3 spans 15 amino acids. The CDR3 sequence is CASSFGGGSADTQYF. The CDR3 DNA is TGTGCCAGCAGTTTCGGGGGGGGCAGTGCTGATACGCAGTATTTT.

Many counts were recorded for this clonotype. The gene calls are TRBV9 and TRBJ2-2; 9 bases fit TRBD2. After removal of 4 bases from V and 3 bases from J, the junction contained 7 bases not matched to a gene. Germline V gene lookup returns CDR1 SGDLS and CDR2 YYNGEE. This CDR3 is 16 amino acids long. CDR3 sequence reads: CASSKRREGYTGELFF. The CDR3 DNA sequence: TGTGCCAGCAGCAAGCGGCGGGAGGGGTACACCGGGGAGCTGTTTTTT.

This clonotype was seen at least ten times. V is TRBV20-1 and J is TRBJ1-2; the D is unclear. The V end was cut by 0 bases, the J end by 2 bases, with 7 bases between. The CDR3 runs 13 residues. The germline V gene has CDR1 DFQATT and CDR2 SNEGSKA (reference sequence). This chain's CDR3 is CSARDERNYGYTF. CDR3 sequence (DNA): TGCAGTGCTAGAGATGAAAGAAACTATGGCTACACCTTC.

This clonotype was picked up many times. V is TRBV7-9 and J is TRBJ1-5; TRBD1 is a possible D gene (6 bases). CDR3 size: 14 residues. Germline values: CDR1 SEHNR, CDR2 FQNEAQ (reference sequence). V shed 5 bases and J shed 0 bases, with 8 bases lying between them. The DNA of the CDR3 is TGTGCCAGCAGCCTGGACAGTAGCAATCAGCCCCAGCATTTT. It yields the protein CASSLDSSNQPQHF.

This clonotype has at least ten counts. The chain combines TRBV5-1 with TRBJ2-7; TRBD2 matches 8 bases. J gave up 5 bases and V 4 bases, and 11 bases lay outside the gene matches. This CDR3 comprises 15 residues. The germline V gene encodes CDR1 SGHRS and CDR2 YFSETQ. The CDR3 sequence: CASSRDGAGVNEQYF. The CDR3 coding sequence is TGCGCCAGCAGCCGAGATGGAGCGGGAGTAAACGAGCAGTACTTC.

Many counts were recorded for this clonotype. The chain joins TRBV20-1 to TRBJ2-7, with D perhaps matching TRBD1 (5 bases). The CDR3 has 14 residues. Germline CDR1 DFQATT, CDR2 SNEGSKA (reference sequence). V was trimmed by 3 bases and J by 2 bases, leaving 14 bases between them. The DNA of the CDR3 is TGCAGTGCTAGGAAAGCCGGACAAACCTACGAGCAGTACTTC. Its protein product is CSARKAGQTYEQYF.

The V and J genes are TRBV12-3 or TRBV12-4 and TRBJ2-7; a possible D gene is TRBD1 (6 bases). The ends were cut back, 7 bases at V and 2 bases at J, with 12 bases in the middle. The CDR3 is 13 amino acids. The CDR3 nucleotides are TGTGCCAGCACCTTACAGGGCCCCTACGAGCAGTACTTC. It codes for CASTLQGPYEQYF.

This clonotype showed up many times. The rearrangement uses TRBV19 and TRBJ2-3; D possibly corresponds to TRBD1 (5 bases). Between the trimmed V and J ends, which lost 5 bases and 11 bases, there was a span of 14 bases. Germline lookup yields CDR1 LNHDA and CDR2 SQIVND (reference sequence). The CDR3 covers 12 residues. CDR3 loop: CASSPTGHLQYF. DNA of the CDR3: TGTGCCAGTAGTCCTACAGGTCACCTGCAGTATTTT.

This clonotype was seen at least ten times. The chain is built from TRBV25-1 and TRBJ1-5; D is uncertain. The germline V and J ends were trimmed by 7 bases and 7 bases, with 8 bases remaining between them. The CDR3 length is 11 residues. Germline V gene data show CDR1 as MGHDK and CDR2 as SYGVNS. As DNA, the CDR3 is TGTGCCAGCATAGGAGGGCAGCCCCAGCATTTT. Its protein product is CASIGGQPQHF.

This clonotype was observed many times. The J gene is TRBJ2-3, the V gene TRBV6-4; 8 positions agree with TRBD2. The germline V gene has CDR1 MRHNA and CDR2 SNTAGT. Losses at the gene ends were 2 bases for V and 0 bases for J; bases not matched to a gene: 4. The CDR3 extends over 16 amino acids. The CDR3 spells CASSDVAGGSTDTQYF. CDR3 bases: TGTGCCAGCAGTGACGTCGCGGGGGGAAGCACAGATACGCAGTATTTT.

Only a few counts were recorded for this clonotype. V usage is TRBV27 and J usage is TRBJ2-3; TRBD1 matches 7 bases. The length of the CDR3 is 15 residues. V lost 1 base to trimming and J lost 2 bases; unmatched junction nucleotides: 3. Germline loops: CDR1 MNHEY, CDR2 SMNVEV (reference sequence). CDR3 amino acids: CASSLLQGNTDTQYF. The CDR3 nucleotides read TGTGCCAGCAGTTTATTACAGGGGAACACAGATACGCAGTATTTT.

This clonotype occurred many times. The chain is built from TRBV10-3 and TRBJ1-1, with TRBD1 matching 7 bases. The trim removed 0 bases at V and 4 bases at J, leaving 8 bases unmatched. The CDR3 runs 16 residues. CDR1 is ENHRY and CDR2 is SYGVKD in the germline V gene. The CDR3 nucleotides read TGTGCCATCAGTGAGTCTGGCAGACAGGGTTCCACTGAAGCTTTCTTT. It encodes CAISESGRQGSTEAFF.

This clonotype was counted at least ten times. The V call is TRBV6-1, the J call TRBJ2-7; D is ambiguous. The CDR3 is 10 residues long. V lost 10 bases and J 4 bases, leaving 8 bases between the germline ends. CDR1 is MNHNS and CDR2 is SASEGT in the germline V gene. The CDR3: CATFWYEQYF. The CDR3 bases are TGTGCCACCTTTTGGTACGAGCAGTACTTC.

This clonotype was seen many times. The rearrangement uses TRBV13 and TRBJ1-1; no reliable D call. Looked up from germline, CDR1 is PRHDT and CDR2 is FYEKMQ (reference sequence). Trimming pared 3 bases from V and 4 bases from J, leaving 12 bases between. The CDR3 runs to 14 residues. The CDR3 nucleotides read TGTGCCAGCAGCTTGACCCTGGAGGGCACTGAAGCTTTCTTT. It encodes CASSLTLEGTEAFF.

This clonotype was counted at least ten times. This chain links TRBV6-5 with TRBJ2-1; D uncertain. There are 13 residues in the CDR3. Germline V gene lookup returns CDR1 MNHEY and CDR2 SVGAGI. V dropped 2 bases and J dropped 8 bases, with 10 bases sitting between them. The CDR3 DNA sequence: TGTGCCAGCAGTTACAGGTCCAGCCATGAGCAGTTCTTC. This encodes CASSYRSSHEQFF.

This clonotype was recorded at least ten times. V gene TRBV7-6 combines with J gene TRBJ2-1; 10 nucleotides align to TRBD2. Germline CDR1 SGHVS, CDR2 FNYEAQ. J lost 1 base, V lost 3 bases, and 0 bases had no gene match. The CDR3 covers 15 residues. The CDR3: CASSFSGGSYNEQFF. In DNA, the CDR3 is TGTGCCAGCAGCTTTAGCGGGGGGTCCTACAATGAGCAGTTCTTC.

This clonotype was picked up many times. V is TRBV12-3 or TRBV12-4 and J is TRBJ2-1, with 8 positions matching TRBD1. The CDR3 covers 15 residues. Trimming at V came to 9 bases and at J to 3 bases, leaving 10 bases not matched to a gene. DNA for the CDR3: TGTGCCAGACTGCCCGACAGGGGCCTCTACAATGAGCAGTTCTTC. Translated: CARLPDRGLYNEQFF.

In the case of this clonotype: A much larger clone is a single base away; this may be a read error. The chain recombines TRBV7-2 with TRBJ2-2; TRBD2 agrees at 13 bases. J lost 9 bases, V lost 0 bases, and 13 bases had no gene match. There are 19 residues in the CDR3. Germline V gives CDR1 SGHTA, CDR2 FQGNSA. The CDR3 loop is CASSLASSGLAGNTWELFF. The CDR3, as DNA: TGTGCCAGCAGCTTAGCGTCTTCGGGACTAGCGGGGAATACCTGGGAGCTGTTTTTT.

This clonotype was seen at least ten times. This chain links TRBV28 with TRBJ2-1; 8 positions agree with TRBD2. After removal of 4 bases from V and 4 bases from J, the junction contained 9 bases not matched to a gene. Germline assignment: CDR1 MDHEN and CDR2 SYDVKM. The CDR3 loop spans 16 amino acids. CDR3 region: CASSSPSGSGYNEQFF. CDR3 nucleotides: TGTGCCAGCAGTTCTCCCAGCGGGAGCGGTTACAATGAGCAGTTCTTC. The whole variable domain, remainder taken from reference TRBV28 and TRBJ2-1, is DVKVTQSSRYLVKRTGEKVFLECVQDMDHENMFWYRQDPGLGLRLIYFSYDVKMKEKGDIPEGYSVSREKKERFSLILESASTNQTSMYLCASSSPSGSGYNEQFFGPGTRLTVL.

Many counts were recorded for this clonotype. The chain combines TRBV12-3 or TRBV12-4 with TRBJ1-1; 10 bases map to TRBD1. The ends lost 6 bases at V and 3 bases at J; junction bases unmatched: 13. The length of the CDR3 is 17 residues. The CDR3 DNA reads TGTGCCAGCAGCTCAAACCCGGGACAGGGGTCGGACACTGAAGCTTTCTTT. Amino acid sequence: CASSSNPGQGSDTEAFF.

In its sample, this clonotype was seen many times. V usage is TRBV10-3 and J usage is TRBJ2-1; no reliable D call. This CDR3 spans 15 amino acids. Per germline, CDR1 ENHRY and CDR2 SYGVKD. Trimming took 10 bases from V and 5 from J, leaving 21 bases between them. CDR3 DNA sequence: TGTGCCAGCGGAGATGACGAACATCCTGACAATGAGCAGTTCTTC. Translating gives CASGDDEHPDNEQFF.

This clonotype was seen at least ten times. The CDR3 protein is CASSLVPRVDTEAFF. CDR3 DNA: TGCGCCAGCAGCTTGGTACCCAGGGTGGACACTGAAGCTTTCTTT. The V call is TRBV5-1, the J call TRBJ1-1; D possibly corresponds to TRBD1 (5 bases). Trimming removed 0 bases at V and 3 bases at J, with 12 bases between. The CDR3 has 15 amino acids. Germline-derived CDR1 and CDR2 are SGHRS and YFSETQ.